This TCR beta chain was sequenced for a study of blood T cell repertoires in COVID-19. For the study at large: Specimens from acute and convalescent COVID-19 originated in the United States, Italy and Spain. PBMCs, B-cell-depleted T cells, or T cells provided the cDNA or gDNA that made up the material.

The V gene's germline CDR1 is WNHNN and CDR2 SYGVQD (reference sequence). V shed 8 bases, J shed 3 bases, and the junction held 17 bases outside the gene matches. There are 18 residues in the CDR3. Only a few counts were recorded for this clone. Authors' processing steps: Scientists estimated how many nucleated cells there were by amplifying reference gene primers. The repertoire was sequenced with immunoSEQ multiplex PCR; TCRdb's copy has only in-frame clones and lacks some. V, J and clone size are taken as reported in that table, and D and trimming were inferred from the DNA itself. In the table there are about 220,000 clones, 80% of which are singletons.

The clonotype originates from a human donor in a cohort sampled during active COVID-19. The gene calls are TRBV10-1 and TRBJ2-2, with 8 bases matching TRBD2. Material for sequencing was peripheral blood. CDR3: CASPKRGSGGSDTGELFF. CDR3 nucleotides: TGCGCCAGCCCCAAGAGGGGCAGCGGGGGATCGGACACCGGGGAGCTGTTTTTT.